The clone carrying this T cell receptor (beta chain) was counted many times. Germline V gene sequence: CDR1 ENHRY, CDR2 SYGVKD. The CDR3 contains 12 residues. The V end was cut by 4 bases, the J end by 2 bases, with 6 bases between. The data derive from a study of CD8+CD57+ T cells in acquired aplastic anemia. The use of genomic DNA as template underpinned the TCR beta VDJ and CDR3 profiling. MiXCR was run by TCRdb on the reads, yielding one entry per CDR3 protein. The table records over 150,000 distinct CDR3 sequences, approximately 43% of them present only once. This clonotype originated in a human donor in good health. This chain uses TRBV10-3 with TRBJ2-7, with D uncertain. What was sequenced was sorted CD4+, CD8+, or CD8+CD57+ T cells (not recorded which) from PBMCs. CDR3 DNA sequence: TGTGCCATCAGTGCCGGAACCTACGAGCAGTACTTC. It codes for CAISAGTYEQYF.